This T cell receptor beta chain was profiled in a study of cytomegalovirus exposure and HLA in healthy donors (dated by TCRdb to about 2017). About the investigation overall: According to an earlier analysis of a few hundred of the donors, 150 million to 200 million T cells yielded 90 million to 140 million unique TCR beta sequences and 276 Gb of sequence data. An early release that covered roughly 600 HLA-typed donors contained about 300 gigabases of sequencing data and tens of millions of unique TCR sequences. Of the roughly 400 genotyped donors, roughly 76% were placed in the genetic ancestry cluster associated with self-reported Caucasian donors. The aim of the study was to test whether cataloging public T cell receptors could identify signatures of past pathogen exposure. The T cell repertoires of about 700 subjects were profiled by immunosequencing and related to cytomegalovirus serostatus. In addition to the first cohort of around 670 subjects, a separate validation cohort of 120 different subjects was used. To predict cytomegalovirus infection status, the study combined high-throughput TCR immunosequencing, statistical association of individual TCRs with disease status, and machine learning. To study patterns of TCR occurrence, a later analysis re-analyzed previously published TCR beta repertoires from several hundred donors and added high-resolution HLA genotyping. Rather than drawing on any new phenotypic data, the later analysis identified candidate immune exposures from TCR beta sequences and the way those sequences occurred across donors. An earlier analysis of around 580 of the donors used high-throughput TCR beta sequencing to judge whether each TCR beta V gene segment behaved as functional or pseudogenic. Donor age, sex, ethnicity and CMV serostatus were collected together with the repertoire data. Genome-wide SNP genotypes for about 65% of the 666 donors were used in a later genetic analysis, which treated that subset as a discovery cohort. Every discovery cohort repertoire had been produced on one sequencing platform. HLA typing covered class I and class II loci at four-digit resolution. Typing coverage differed by locus: A, B, C, DRB1 and DQB1 were typed in roughly 629-630 donors, DQA1 in about 510, DPA1 in roughly 590, and DPB1 in just under 490. A few DR-DQ haplotypes were treated as single units for association and clustering because of strong linkage in the cohort. Among a few hundred genotyped donors of the cohort, an average of about 240,000 unique TCR beta nucleotide sequences were sequenced per donor, roughly 18% of them non-productive. Beyond this particular receptor, the publication reports: Most TCR sequences were seen in very few donors, while some public TCRs were found in many individuals. The 87-base-pair reads could not distinguish some IMGT-functional V segments, including TRBV6-2 and TRBV6-3, so those segments were excluded. Several of the top co-occurrence clusters appeared to be linked to parvovirus B19, influenza, CMV and Epstein-Barr virus, according to a later analysis. V-gene and J-gene trimming of TCR beta chains was associated with a missense DCLRE1C variant in a later genetic analysis, and the association was replicated in an independent cohort. Because HLA typing was unavailable for some donors at each locus, only the typed subset was used in association tests. CMV serostatus was the only immune exposure information available for the cohort. The study listed 164 TCR beta chains as associated with cytomegalovirus. In an earlier analysis of around 600 of the donors, most TCR beta V segments were observed in productive rearrangements about 90% or about 30% of the time, broadly matching IMGT annotations. The authors suggested that the approach could potentially be extended to other disease states and immunological phenotypes. At a false discovery rate of 0.05, a later analysis linked 16,000 or so TCR beta sequences to specific HLA alleles. When HLA alleles, especially DR and DQ, strongly co-occurred, TCR associations were difficult to assign to individual alleles. A cluster of highly shared sequence variants was judged likely to be a technical artifact of the sequencing pipeline. A further reported finding was that TCR beta sequences accurately predicted the HLA-A and HLA-B alleles for most subjects in the first cohort. According to a later analysis, most CMV-associated TCR beta chains appeared to be HLA-restricted, and the HLA associations seemed to be driven largely by CMV exposure. The classifier was reported to diagnose cytomegalovirus status with high specificity and sensitivity in both the original and validation cohorts. According to a later genetic analysis, donors in an Asian-associated ancestry cluster had fewer N-insertions in productive TCRs than the approximately 610-donor mean. A few of the identified cytomegalovirus-associated TCR beta chains were confirmed in vitro to be specific for cytomegalovirus antigens. The presence/absence analyses assumed that sequencing depth was roughly uniform across donors, and that assumption may not be true. Compared with equally common non-associated chains, HLA-associated TCR beta chains in a later analysis were more clonally expanded and had lower generation probabilities. In this cohort, only TCR beta chains were sequenced, and detectable features were limited by the absence of alpha or paired-chain data. According to a later analysis, TCR association rates differed among HLA loci, with DRB1 alleles showing the most associated TCRs and HLA-C alleles showing the fewest. Linkage disequilibrium might explain the correlated functional status among segregating V segments, but an unknown experimental factor could not be ruled out. About 17 rarely observed V segments, including chromosome 9 orphons, were excluded from the earlier analysis of a few hundred of the donors because counts were too low.

The method was the immunoSEQ multiplex PCR assay. A mixture of 60 forward primers for TCR Vbeta segments and 13 reverse primers for TCR Jbeta segments was used in the multiplex PCR. A multiplex PCR assay on genomic DNA amplified the CDR3 region of rearranged TCR beta genes. The amplified TCR beta libraries were sequenced on the Illumina HiSeq System as 87-base-pair reads. As for the authors' bioinformatics: Across the 700 or so repertoires, a later analysis counted 78 million or so unique TCR beta chains, 8.5 million to 12 million of which were shared by at least two donors. Raw reads were error-corrected and collapsed into unique sequences with a nearest-neighbor algorithm that merged closely related sequences to remove PCR and sequencing errors. To assign V, D and J gene segments, CDR3 sequences were aligned to IMGT reference sequences. For a sequence to be retained, a match of at least six nucleotides to both a V gene segment and a J gene segment was required. A rearrangement counted as productive if the CDR3 had no stop codons and remained in frame with V and J, and every other rearrangement counted as non-productive. CDR3 was defined by IMGT convention, running from the second conserved V-encoded cysteine to the conserved J-encoded phenylalanine. In an earlier analysis of 550 to 650 of the donors, sequences lacking an unambiguous match to a single V gene segment were excluded. An earlier analysis of 500 to 600 of the donors classified V segments as functional when productive rearrangements were above 56.7% and as segregating when the standard deviation between donors was above 5%. A statistical classification framework was built to diagnose cytomegalovirus status from the catalog of TCR beta chain sequences. V and J gene assignment, in a later analysis, came from comparing TCR nucleotide sequences with IMGT/GENE-DB human TR gene sequences. A later analysis assigned CDR3 sequences and most-parsimonious VDJ recombination scenarios with the TCRdist pipeline. In a later analysis, each TCR beta chain was defined by its CDR3 amino acid sequence together with its V-gene family, and reads without a unique V-gene family were excluded. To address suspected cross-contamination and a sequencing artifact, a later analysis removed 450 to 700 highly shared, low-generation-probability nucleotide sequences. In a later analysis, a clonal expansion index for each public chain was calculated from normalized within-repertoire ranks of inferred template counts. In a later analysis, generation probabilities were computed using a VDJ recombination model fitted to out-of-frame rearrangements, and the results were checked against IGoR. In a later analysis, TCR-TCR, TCR-HLA and TCR-CMV co-occurrence was scored with hypergeometric tests, and a repertoire-size bias correction was applied to TCR pairs. False discovery rates were estimated in a later analysis by permuting HLA or CMV assignments 20 times. In a later analysis, co-occurring TCRs were grouped with DBSCAN, and TCRdist sequence similarity was added when clustering was performed within HLA-allele-positive subsets. Co-occurrence clustering excluded repertoires with fewer than 30,000 or more than 120,000 public chains, plus five with anomalous nucleotide sharing. TCRdb took this table from immuneACCESS and kept in-frame rearrangements with V and J called. Such tables lack part of the clones; where checked against another copy, unresolved V genes explain under half of the gap, and the rest is unexplained. The DNA was the basis for D and trimming; V, J and clone size are from that table. This sample lists roughly 140,000 clones; approximately 68% were detected once. The top ten hold over 2% of the sample.

For this clone: Its antigen target is currently unknown. No base qualities exist here, and no much larger clone lies one base off it.

V is cut back by 4 bases and J by 3 bases, with 3 bases in the junction unmatched. The CDR3, cysteine through phenylalanine, is 14 amino acids long. Solely the CDR3 DNA is kept, with 42 bases framed from the first base. CDR1 MGHRA and CDR2 YSYEKL were looked up in the germline V gene. The cohort comprised some 680 healthy bone marrow donors. Cohort members were all nominally healthy when sampled, although unrecorded immune exposures were likely present. The donor tested CMV seronegative and was one of the 352 seronegative cohort members. A peripheral blood sample was provided by each donor, and peripheral blood mononuclear cells were used for TCR beta sequencing. The Qiagen DNeasy Blood Extraction Kit was used to extract genomic DNA from the blood cell samples.

Specimen: PBMCs. Recombination linked TRBV4-1 to TRBJ2-1, with 7 middle bases fitting TRBD2. This TCR came from a man aged 40-49 years in good health and CMV-seronegative. The CDR3 loop reads CASSLREVYNEQFF. The nucleotides read TGCGCCAGCAGCCTCCGGGAGGTCTACAATGAGCAGTTCTTC.